This passage covers 32 T cell receptor beta chains from one sample sequenced in a study of T cell changes during pregnancy in multiple sclerosis. TCRdb keeps only in-frame clones here, not all; method: immunoSEQ multiplex PCR. The sample carries roughly 80,000 clones, around 90% recorded once. The sample consisted of peripheral blood, taken before pregnancy. All receptors derive from a female donor with multiple sclerosis, enrolled in a pregnancy study.

The CDR3 spells CASSPRTSGRPYEQYF. The CDR3 DNA reads as TGTGCCAGCAGTCCCCGGACTAGCGGGAGGCCCTACGAGCAGTACTTC. The rearrangement uses TRBV27 and TRBJ2-7, with 14 bases that match TRBD2. The CDR3 has 16 amino acids. J was trimmed by 2 bases and V by 5 bases; bases with no gene match: 5. The V gene's germline CDR1 is MNHEY and CDR2 SMNVEV (reference sequence).

The J gene is TRBJ2-1, the V gene TRBV5-4, with unresolved D. V lost 5 bases, J lost 3 bases, and 9 bases lay in between. The CDR3 extends over 13 amino acids. Germline assignment: CDR1 SGHNT and CDR2 YYREEE (reference sequence). The DNA for the CDR3 is TGTGCCAGCAGAATGTCTTTCTACAATGAGCAGTTCTTC. Translating it yields CASRMSFYNEQFF.

The gene calls are TRBV7-2 and TRBJ1-2; D ambiguous. CDR3 length: 13 residues. V lost 5 bases and J 4 bases, leaving 11 bases between the germline ends. The germline CDR1 and CDR2 sequences are SGHTA and FQGNSA. The CDR3 DNA is TGTGCCAGCAGCCCCCAGGTTCGCTATGGCTACACCTTC. This sequence encodes CASSPQVRYGYTF. The whole variable domain, remainder taken from reference TRBV7-2 and TRBJ1-2, is GAGVSQSPSNKVTEKGKDVELRCDPISGHTALYWYRQSLGQGLEFLIYFQGNSAPDKSGLPSDRFSAERTGGSVSTLTIQRTQQEDSAVYLCASSPQVRYGYTFGSGTRLTVV.

V usage is TRBV27 and J usage is TRBJ2-2; D is unresolved. CDR3 length equals 12 residues. The germline V gene encodes CDR1 MNHEY and CDR2 SMNVEV (reference sequence). Trimming took off 3 bases at V and 8 bases at J, with 7 bases between the two ends. This CDR3 is CASSFREGELFF. The CDR3 bases are TGTGCCAGCAGTTTTAGAGAAGGGGAGCTGTTTTTT.

The genes are TRBV6-5 and TRBJ2-5; D is perhaps TRBD2 (6 bases). Germline V gene lookup returns CDR1 MNHEY and CDR2 SVGAGI. Between the trimmed V and J ends, which lost 0 bases and 4 bases, there was a span of 12 bases. The CDR3 is 15 amino acids. The DNA for the CDR3 is TGTGCCAGCAGTTACTCGGGCGGGATCGTAGAGACCCAGTACTTC. Translated: CASSYSGGIVETQYF.

The J gene is TRBJ2-1, the V gene TRBV11-3; 10 bases map to TRBD1. Germline V CDR1 and CDR2: SGHNT, YENEEA. The CDR3 contains 18 residues. Trimming removed 5 bases from V and 5 bases from J; junction bases left unmatched: 15. The CDR3 protein is CASSTIRAGTGDNNEQFF. The CDR3 DNA reads as TGTGCCAGCAGCACAATCCGGGCGGGGACAGGGGATAACAATGAGCAGTTCTTC.

The chain employs TRBV28 and TRBJ1-4; 10 bases are shared with TRBD1. The ends lost 4 bases at V and 6 bases at J; junction bases unmatched: 11. This CDR3 has 17 amino acids. From germline, CDR1 is MDHEN and CDR2 SYDVKM. CDR3 amino acids: CASSSGQGTARDEKLFF. CDR3 DNA: TGTGCCAGCAGTTCGGGACAGGGGACCGCGCGGGATGAAAAACTGTTTTTT.

This chain joins TRBV6-5 and TRBJ1-1; 12 bases fit TRBD1. J was trimmed by 5 bases and V by 4 bases; bases with no gene match: 8. The CDR3 consists of 16 residues. From germline, CDR1 is MNHEY and CDR2 SVGAGI. In DNA form, the CDR3 reads TGTGCCAGCAGTTTTAGTGGGGGACAGGGGGCGACTGAAGCTTTCTTT. Amino acids: CASSFSGGQGATEAFF.

V is TRBV7-9 and J is TRBJ1-1, with TRBD1 matching over 7 bases. The germline CDR1 and CDR2 sequences are SEHNR and FQNEAQ (reference sequence). J lost 6 bases, V lost 5 bases, and 12 bases had no gene match. CDR3 size: 15 residues. Here the CDR3 reads CASSTPDPGQPEAFF. In DNA, the CDR3 is TGTGCCAGCAGCACCCCCGACCCGGGACAGCCTGAAGCTTTCTTT.

This rearrangement joins TRBV5-6 to TRBJ1-3, with a possible D match to TRBD1 (5 bases). CDR1 is SGHDT and CDR2 is YYEEEE in the germline V gene. The CDR3 consists of 14 residues. Trimming removed 0 bases from V and 3 bases from J, with 7 bases in between. The DNA for the CDR3 is TGTGCCAGCAGCTTGGGGCAGGGTGGAAACACCATATATTTT. Its protein is CASSLGQGGNTIYF.

The chain joins TRBV28 to TRBJ1-4, with a tentative D call TRBD1 (6 bases). Germline V CDR1 and CDR2: MDHEN, SYDVKM. V was trimmed by 3 bases and J by 4 bases, leaving 9 bases between them. The CDR3 is made up of 14 amino acids. The CDR3 DNA reads as TGTGCCAGCAGTTTGGGACATAGTAATGAAAAACTGTTTTTT. Translating gives CASSLGHSNEKLFF.

The V and J genes are TRBV2 and TRBJ1-4, with D unresolved. V was pared by 4 bases and J by 5 bases, with 8 bases between. CDR3 size: 13 residues. Germline V gives CDR1 SNHLY, CDR2 FYNNEI. Here the CDR3 DNA reads TGTGCCAGCAGTGGCCGGGTGAATGAAAAACTGTTTTTT. Translated: CASSGRVNEKLFF.

The V call is TRBV27, the J call TRBJ1-1; no clear D gene. The CDR3 has 13 residues. Germline CDR1 and CDR2: MNHEY and SMNVEV (reference sequence). V was cut by 8 bases and J by 1 base, with 11 bases left in between. The CDR3 reads CASAGRANTEAFF. The DNA for the CDR3 is TGTGCCAGCGCGGGTCGGGCGAACACTGAAGCTTTCTTT.

The genes are TRBV20-1 and TRBJ1-1; D may be TRBD1 (5 bases). This CDR3 is built from 11 residues. Germline CDR1 DFQATT, CDR2 SNEGSKA (reference sequence). The CDR3 region is CSTGGSTEAFF. CDR3 bases: TGCTCCACGGGGGGGAGCACTGAAGCTTTCTTT.

The rearrangement links TRBV5-1 to TRBJ2-1; TRBD2 agrees at 13 bases. CDR3 length: 16 residues. Germline V gene lookup returns CDR1 SGHRS and CDR2 YFSETQ. Trimming cost V 4 bases and J 3 bases; bases outside gene matches: 4. The CDR3 region is CASSLGLAGLYNEQFF. As DNA, the CDR3 is TGCGCCAGCAGCCTGGGACTAGCGGGACTCTACAATGAGCAGTTCTTC.

The J gene is TRBJ1-4, the V gene TRBV9, with 10 bases lining up with TRBD1. The CDR3 extends over 15 amino acids. Germline V gene sequence: CDR1 SGDLS, CDR2 YYNGEE. With V trimmed by 4 bases and J by 8 bases, 8 bases remained unmatched. CDR3 bases: TGTGCCAGCAGCCCGGGACAGGGGAGTGGCGAAAAACTGTTTTTT. Protein: CASSPGQGSGEKLFF.

This chain links TRBV28 with TRBJ1-2, with D possibly matching TRBD1 (5 bases). Between the trimmed V and J ends, which lost 0 bases and 6 bases, there was a span of 8 bases. This CDR3 contains 13 residues. The germline V gene encodes CDR1 MDHEN and CDR2 SYDVKM. CDR3 residues: CASSLWTANGYTF. CDR3 coding DNA: TGTGCCAGCAGTTTATGGACAGCTAATGGCTACACCTTC.

The J gene is TRBJ2-2, the V gene TRBV2, with 8 bases aligning to TRBD2. V was pared by 3 bases and J by 0 bases, with 3 bases of the junction left unmatched. The CDR3 has 16 residues. Germline V gene sequence: CDR1 SNHLY, CDR2 FYNNEI. Here the CDR3 reads CASSDLAGTNTGELFF. CDR3 coding DNA: TGTGCCAGCAGTGACTTAGCGGGAACGAACACCGGGGAGCTGTTTTTT.

This chain joins TRBV9 and TRBJ1-5; tentatively, D is TRBD1 (6 bases). V was trimmed by 7 bases and J by 5 bases, leaving 10 bases between them. This CDR3 has 12 amino acids. Looked up from germline, CDR1 is SGDLS and CDR2 is YYNGEE. The CDR3 sequence: CASGGGHQPQHF. The CDR3 DNA reads TGTGCCAGCGGGGGGGGGCATCAGCCCCAGCATTTT.

The rearrangement links TRBV30 to TRBJ2-7, with TRBD1 matching 7 bases. Per germline, CDR1 GTSNPN and CDR2 SVGIG (reference sequence). V gave up 0 bases and J gave up 1 base; unmatched junction bases: 6. The CDR3 extends over 15 amino acids. CDR3 bases: TGTGCCTGGAGTGTTTCCGGGACAGCTTCCTACGAGCAGTACTTC. As protein: CAWSVSGTASYEQYF.

The CDR3 DNA is TGTGCCAGCAGAAGAGACAGCTCCTACGAGCAGTACTTC. This encodes CASRRDSSYEQYF. The rearrangement uses TRBV6-5 and TRBJ2-7, with D possibly being TRBD1 (5 bases). The CDR3 loop spans 13 amino acids. Trimming pared 6 bases from V and 0 bases from J, leaving 9 bases between. Germline-derived CDR1 and CDR2 are MNHEY and SVGAGI.

The gene calls are TRBV5-1 and TRBJ2-1, with 8 bases identical to TRBD1. V trimming: 3 bases; J trimming: 6 bases; junction bases outside the gene matches: 5. Germline V gene data show CDR1 as SGHRS and CDR2 as YFSETQ. This CDR3 region has 14 residues. Here the CDR3 reads CASSSQGAGNEQFF. The CDR3 DNA reads as TGCGCCAGCAGCTCTCAGGGGGCGGGCAATGAGCAGTTCTTC.

The chain is built from TRBV7-9 and TRBJ2-1; D possibly corresponds to TRBD2 (5 bases). Germline V gives CDR1 SEHNR, CDR2 FQNEAQ (reference sequence). V lost 4 bases and J lost 4, with 14 bases in between. The CDR3 has 15 residues. The CDR3 is CASSSDSSPYNEQFF. CDR3 bases: TGTGCCAGCAGCTCGGACTCCTCTCCATACAATGAGCAGTTCTTC.

The CDR3 DNA reads TGTGCCAGCAGTATAGCGGGAGGGCCGGTAGGCCAAGAGACCCAGTACTTC. As protein: CASSIAGGPVGQETQYF. The rearrangement links TRBV28 to TRBJ2-5; 11 nucleotides match TRBD2. This CDR3 is 17 amino acids long. V shed 5 bases, J shed 1 base, and the junction held 9 bases outside the gene matches. Germline lookup yields CDR1 MDHEN and CDR2 SYDVKM.

The chain has TRBV14 and TRBJ2-7; D is possibly TRBD2 (5 bases). The CDR3 covers 11 residues. V lost 1 base and J lost 7, with 5 bases in between. From germline, CDR1 is SGHDN and CDR2 FVKESK. CDR3 in amino acids: CASSQGGEQYF. In DNA, the CDR3 is TGTGCCAGCAGCCAAGGAGGGGAGCAGTACTTC.

The chain links TRBV6-1 to TRBJ2-7; D ambiguous. The V end was cut by 4 bases, the J end by 0 bases, with 10 bases between. Looked up from germline, CDR1 is MNHNS and CDR2 is SASEGT. There are 14 residues in the CDR3. CDR3 nucleotides: TGTGCCAGCAGTGCAACTCCGAGCTCCTACGAGCAGTACTTC. It translates to CASSATPSSYEQYF.

The chain couples TRBV5-4 to TRBJ1-2; TRBD1 aligns across 9 bases. CDR3 length: 18 amino acids. Trimming at V came to 1 base and at J to 5 bases, leaving 15 bases not matched to a gene. Germline V gene data show CDR1 as SGHNT and CDR2 as YYREEE (reference sequence). The CDR3 DNA sequence: TGTGCCAGCAGCTTGAAACTCACCCCGCGGGACAGGGCATATGGCTACACCTTC. Its protein product is CASSLKLTPRDRAYGYTF.

The rearrangement joins TRBV7-9 to TRBJ2-7; 12 positions match TRBD2. Germline CDR1 SEHNR, CDR2 FQNEAQ (reference sequence). Losses at the gene ends were 5 bases for V and 1 base for J; bases not matched to a gene: 3. This CDR3 is built from 15 residues. The DNA for the CDR3 is TGTGCCAGCAGCGGACTAGCGGGAAGTTCCTACGAGCAGTACTTC. Protein sequence: CASSGLAGSSYEQYF. The complete variable domain, with remaining parts taken from reference TRBV7-9 and TRBJ2-7, reads DTGVSQNPRHKITKRGQNVTFRCDPISEHNRLYWYRQTLGQGPEFLTYFQNEAQLEKSRLLSDRFSAERPKGSFSTLEIQRTEQGDSAMYLCASSGLAGSSYEQYFGPGTRLTVT.

The genes are TRBV2 and TRBJ2-1, with TRBD1 identical over 8 bases. The CDR3 covers 13 residues. Germline-derived CDR1 and CDR2 are SNHLY and FYNNEI. J lost 7 bases, V lost 5 bases, and 4 bases had no gene match. The CDR3, as DNA: TGTGCCAGCAGTTTGAACAGGGGGAATGAGCAGTTCTTC. Encoded protein: CASSLNRGNEQFF.

This chain uses TRBV5-1 with TRBJ2-7, with D possibly TRBD2 on 5 matching bases. The V and J ends lost 4 bases and 2 bases respectively, with 10 bases between them. In germline, CDR1 is SGHRS, CDR2 YFSETQ. CDR3 size: 13 residues. The CDR3 reads CASSPGLTYEQYF. For the CDR3, the DNA is TGCGCCAGCAGCCCTGGACTGACCTACGAGCAGTACTTC.

This chain links TRBV7-2 with TRBJ2-1, with 10 bases matching TRBD2. J gave up 7 bases and V 5 bases, and 8 bases lay outside the gene matches. The CDR3 is 15 residues long. Germline-derived CDR1 and CDR2 are SGHTA and FQGNSA. Written as DNA, the CDR3 is TGTGCCAGCAGCGGAAGCGGGAGGGCCCAGAATGAGCAGTTCTTC. This codes for CASSGSGRAQNEQFF.

The rearrangement links TRBV7-2 to TRBJ2-7, with D unclear. The ends were cut back, 5 bases at V and 0 bases at J, with 14 bases in the middle. Germline lookup yields CDR1 SGHTA and CDR2 FQGNSA. There are 15 residues in the CDR3. CDR3 residues: CASSARLGSSYEQYF. CDR3 coding DNA: TGTGCCAGCAGCGCGAGACTTGGAAGCTCCTACGAGCAGTACTTC.